This T cell receptor (beta chain) was retrieved from a study of alternative splicing in chronic myeloid leukemia remission (dated by TCRdb to 2020 to 2021). Regarding the study in general: Peripheral blood from chronic-phase CML patients at diagnosis and remission was profiled by RNA sequencing and compared with healthy donors. Trizol was used to extract total RNA from peripheral blood mononuclear cells of the diagnosis, remission and control samples. Female/male counts were 11/5 for diagnosis samples, 8/3 for remission samples and 2/4 for controls. The median age was about 54 years at diagnosis and around 56 at remission, while healthy controls had a median age of approximately 40. Study-level results and caveats: Blood cell composition varied strongly between timepoints, moving from enrichment of myeloid progenitors at diagnosis to enrichment of mature lymphoid cells at remission. At remission, blood cell composition was found to be reconfigured to resemble that of lymphoid cell-enriched normal controls.

Peripheral blood from six healthy donors served as normal controls. According to the germline V gene, CDR1 reads ENHRY and CDR2 reads SYGVKD. Counted from cysteine to phenylalanine, this CDR3 has 15 amino acids. No DNA accompanies this entry. Regarding this clonotype: Its antigen specificity is not known.

Libraries were made using bulk RNA-seq. The TruSeq Stranded RNA sample prep kit was used to generate libraries of poly-A-enriched mRNA from an input of around 1 ug total RNA. Every sample was sequenced in triplicate, with paired-end sequencing run on a HiSeq 2500. A read length of 125 nucleotides per mate was used for RNA-seq. In the authors' own workflow: Reads were trimmed and aligned to hg38 with STAR v2.7, with quality control by FASTQC, RSeQC and multiqc. Salmon 0.14.1 was used to quantify gene expression levels as transcripts per million (TPM). Principal component analysis suggested that transcriptomic profiles were not driven by trial, library batch, sequencing batch, treatment regimen or sex. After TCRdb reprocessed the reads, each CDR3 protein sequence was kept as one row, without DNA. The V and J calls and clone size are TCRdb's, not the authors'. The sample records 330 or so distinct CDR3 sequences, 96% of which are singletons. The ten largest clones add up to approximately 9% of the sample.

Sequencing used PBMCs. This TCR was recovered from a person aged 30 to 50 in good health. Recombination linked TRBV10-3 to TRBJ2-7; TCRdb proposes TRBD2, but this gene call is untestable without DNA. The CDR3 here reads CAIRTSGTGISEQYF.